This TCR beta chain was profiled in a study of cytomegalovirus exposure and HLA in healthy donors (dated by TCRdb to 2017 to 2019). In terms of the full investigation: According to a later analysis, the 120 validation repertoires were produced on the same platform as the roughly 600 repertoires of the first cohort. The aim of the study was to test whether cataloging public T cell receptors could identify signatures of past pathogen exposure. Along with the approximately 600-subject first cohort, a separate validation cohort of over a hundred different subjects was used. To predict cytomegalovirus infection status, the study combined high-throughput TCR immunosequencing, statistical association of individual TCRs with disease status, and machine learning.

The donors belonged to the validation cohort of about 110 subjects, which was separate from the approximately 700-subject first cohort. Trimming removed 2 bases from V and 13 bases from J, leaving 12 bases between the germline ends. The CDR3 holds 11 amino acids from the cysteine to the phenylalanine. Of all the DNA, just the CDR3 is kept, 33 bases in frame from base 1. From a lookup of the germline V gene, CDR1 and CDR2 are SGHTS and YDEGEE. For this clone: Its antigen is unknown. Nothing much larger sits one base from this clone, and base qualities are not available.

Libraries were prepared through the immunoSEQ multiplex PCR assay. In the authors' own workflow: To diagnose cytomegalovirus status from the catalog of TCR beta chain sequences, a statistical classification framework was built. The immuneACCESS repertoire file appears here via TCRdb, limited to in-frame rearrangements. These files lack a portion of the clones; in checked studies, under half of the deficit traces to unresolved V genes, and the cause of the others is not known. The DNA was the basis for D and trimming; V, J and clone size are from that table. Present in this sample are some 170,000 clones, 75% to 90% of which were seen just once. The ten most abundant clones make up around 2% of the sample. Beyond this particular receptor, the publication reports: A few of the identified cytomegalovirus-associated TCR beta chains were confirmed in vitro to be specific for cytomegalovirus antigens. The study gave a list of around 170 TCR beta chains associated with cytomegalovirus. In both the original and validation cohorts, the classifier was reported to diagnose cytomegalovirus status with high specificity and sensitivity. The authors suggested that the approach could potentially be generalized to other disease states and immunological phenotypes. A later analysis had no HLA typing for the validation cohort, so co-occurrence there was scored across all 110 or so repertoires. Most TCR sequences were seen in very few donors, while some public TCRs were found in many individuals. Of the cluster scores, 85% to 95% were above 0 in a later analysis, which found that TCRs clustered in the first cohort also tended to co-occur in the 120 validation repertoires.

Recombination linked TRBV5-8 to TRBJ1-2, with the D gene too uncertain to name. The specimen was PBMCs. The sequence came from a woman aged 18 to 35 in good health and CMV-seronegative. The DNA is TGTGCCAGCAGCTTCGAGGAGTGTCCCACCTTC. It codes for CASSFEECPTF.